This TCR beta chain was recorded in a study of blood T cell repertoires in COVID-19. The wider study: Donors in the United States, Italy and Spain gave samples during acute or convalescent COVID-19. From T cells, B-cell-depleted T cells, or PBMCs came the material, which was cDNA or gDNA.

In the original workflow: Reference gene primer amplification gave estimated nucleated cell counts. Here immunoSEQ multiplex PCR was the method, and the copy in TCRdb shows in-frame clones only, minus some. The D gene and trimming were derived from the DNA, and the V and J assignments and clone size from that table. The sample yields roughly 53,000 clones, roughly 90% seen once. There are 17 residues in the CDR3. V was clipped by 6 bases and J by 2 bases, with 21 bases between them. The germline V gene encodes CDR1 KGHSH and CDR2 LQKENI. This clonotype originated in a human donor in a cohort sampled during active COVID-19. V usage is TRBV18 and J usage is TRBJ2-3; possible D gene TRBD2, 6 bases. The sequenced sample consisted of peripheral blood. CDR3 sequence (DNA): TGTGCCAGCTCGCCCTTCTCTAGCGAGCCCAACACAGATACGCAGTATTTT. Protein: CASSPFSSEPNTDTQYF.